These T cell receptor beta chains were read from a single sample in a study of CD8 T cells in ankylosing spondylitis. Each CDR3 protein gets one entry after TCRdb re-called the 5' RACE reads with MiXCR. The sample holds about 130,000 distinct CDR3 sequences, roughly an eighth seen once. The sequencing input was blood, either unsorted or a sorted T cell fraction (not recorded which). The receptors derive from a female donor with ankylosing spondylitis or in good health (not recorded which). CDR3s include the opening cysteine and the closing phenylalanine or tryptophan. D genes are given only for firm matches. Part of the rows lack a size; the others show once, few, many or a class for expanded clones.

clone size: NA; J gene: TRBJ1-1; D gene: TRBD1; V gene: TRBV10-3; CDR3 protein: CAIRELGGQEAFF; CDR3 DNA: TGTGCCATCAGGGAGCTCGGGGGACAGGAAGCTTTCTTT
clone size: many; J gene: TRBJ2-7; D gene: NA; V gene: TRBV20-1; CDR3 protein: CSARGLAGTDEQYF; CDR3 DNA: TGCAGTGCTAGAGGTCTAGCTGGAACGGACGAGCAGTACTTC
clone size: NA; J gene: TRBJ1-1; D gene: NA; V gene: TRBV7-2; CDR3 protein: CASSLEGGYTEAFF; CDR3 DNA: TGTGCCAGCAGCTTAGAGGGGGGTTACACTGAAGCTTTCTTT
clone size: few; J gene: TRBJ2-2; D gene: NA; V gene: TRBV10-3; CDR3 protein: CAISESRTTNTGELFF; CDR3 DNA: TGTGCCATCAGTGAGTCTAGGACTACCAACACCGGGGAGCTGTTTTTT
clone size: NA; J gene: TRBJ2-1; D gene: NA; V gene: TRBV7-3; CDR3 protein: CASSSKGLKNNDQFF; CDR3 DNA: TGTGCCAGCAGCTCTAAGGGTCTCAAAAACAATGACCAGTTCTTC
clone size: few; J gene: TRBJ2-3; D gene: NA; V gene: TRBV24-1; CDR3 protein: CATSDQPSGADTQYF; CDR3 DNA: TGTGCCACCAGTGATCAACCATCTGGAGCAGATACGCAGTATTTT
clone size: NA; J gene: TRBJ1-1; D gene: NA; V gene: TRBV7-9; CDR3 protein: CASSSRGRVEAFF; CDR3 DNA: TGTGCCAGCAGCTCTCGGGGGAGGGTGGAAGCTTTCTTT
clone size: many; J gene: TRBJ2-7; D gene: NA; V gene: TRBV4-2; CDR3 protein: CASSPLWPGDLGQSYEQYF; CDR3 DNA: TGTGCCAGCAGCCCTCTTTGGCCGGGTGATCTTGGGCAGTCCTACGAGCAGTACTTC
clone size: NA; J gene: TRBJ1-1; D gene: NA; V gene: TRBV20-1; CDR3 protein: CRNGEARTEAFF; CDR3 DNA: TGCAGGAACGGGGAAGCGAGAACTGAAGCTTTCTTT
clone size: once; J gene: TRBJ1-1; D gene: NA; V gene: TRBV7-2; CDR3 protein: CASSLADGGVTEAFF; CDR3 DNA: TGTGCCAGCAGCTTAGCGGACGGGGGGGTCACTGAAGCTTTCTTT
clone size: many; J gene: TRBJ2-1; D gene: TRBD1; V gene: TRBV5-1; CDR3 protein: CASSLTSGTGDSLEQFF; CDR3 DNA: TGCGCCAGCAGCTTGACGTCCGGGACAGGCGATTCTCTTGAGCAGTTCTTC
clone size: NA; J gene: TRBJ2-3; D gene: TRBD2; V gene: TRBV6-2/TRBV6-3; CDR3 protein: CASSYTSGKGTDTQYF; CDR3 DNA: TGTGCCAGCAGTTATACTAGCGGGAAGGGCACAGATACGCAGTATTTT
clone size: many; J gene: TRBJ1-6; D gene: NA; V gene: TRBV20-1; CDR3 protein: CSARDNSGSPLHF; CDR3 DNA: TGCAGTGCTAGAGATAATAGCGGATCACCCCTCCACTTT
clone size: many; J gene: TRBJ2-5; D gene: NA; V gene: TRBV5-1; CDR3 protein: CASSFRETQYF; CDR3 DNA: TGTGCCAGCAGCTTTCGCGAGACCCAGTACTTC
clone size: few; J gene: TRBJ2-5; D gene: TRBD2; V gene: TRBV27; CDR3 protein: CASKLAGLETQYF; CDR3 DNA: TGTGCCAGCAAGCTAGCGGGGTTGGAGACCCAGTACTTC
clone size: NA; J gene: TRBJ2-2; D gene: TRBD1; V gene: TRBV4-1; CDR3 protein: CASSQEGQGANTGELFF; CDR3 DNA: TGCGCCAGCAGCCAAGAGGGACAGGGGGCGAACACCGGGGAGCTGTTTTTT
clone size: few; J gene: TRBJ1-1; D gene: NA; V gene: TRBV7-9; CDR3 protein: CASSLAWAANTEAFF; CDR3 DNA: TGTGCCAGCAGCTTAGCGTGGGCGGCGAACACTGAAGCTTTCTTT
clone size: NA; J gene: TRBJ1-1; D gene: TRBD1; V gene: TRBV7-9; CDR3 protein: CASSFRRGRGGSWEAFF; CDR3 DNA: TGTGCCAGCAGCTTTCGGAGGGGGCGAGGGGGCTCTTGGGAAGCTTTCTTT
clone size: few; J gene: TRBJ2-1; D gene: TRBD2; V gene: TRBV5-1; CDR3 protein: CASSPGTSGRWSSYNEQFF; CDR3 DNA: TGCGCCAGCAGTCCAGGGACTAGCGGGCGTTGGAGCTCCTACAATGAGCAGTTCTTC
clone size: NA; J gene: TRBJ2-3; D gene: TRBD2; V gene: TRBV12-3/TRBV12-4; CDR3 protein: CASSSTSGGASDTQYF; CDR3 DNA: TGTGCCAGCAGTTCTACTAGCGGGGGGGCATCAGATACGCAGTATTTT
clone size: NA; J gene: TRBJ1-1; D gene: NA; V gene: TRBV10-3; CDR3 protein: CTITLERLGTEAFF; CDR3 DNA: TGTACCATCACCCTCGAGAGACTGGGCACTGAAGCTTTCTTT
clone size: NA; J gene: TRBJ2-5; D gene: NA; V gene: TRBV7-8; CDR3 protein: CASSLEARGILQTQYF; CDR3 DNA: TGTGCCAGCAGCTTAGAGGCCCGGGGAATCTTACAGACCCAGTACTTC
clone size: NA; J gene: TRBJ2-1; D gene: NA; V gene: TRBV7-2; CDR3 protein: CASSLAPLESNEQFF; CDR3 DNA: TGTGCCAGCAGCTTAGCCCCACTAGAAAGCAATGAGCAGTTCTTC
clone size: few; J gene: TRBJ2-3; D gene: TRBD2; V gene: TRBV6-2/TRBV6-3; CDR3 protein: CASSYPIAGGRSSTDTQYF; CDR3 DNA: TGTGCCAGCAGTTACCCGATAGCGGGGGGACGTTCTAGCACAGATACGCAGTATTTT
clone size: many; J gene: TRBJ1-3; D gene: NA; V gene: TRBV5-1; CDR3 protein: CASSPDRNTIYF; CDR3 DNA: TGCGCCAGCAGCCCCGACAGAAACACCATATATTTT
clone size: few; J gene: TRBJ1-1; D gene: NA; V gene: TRBV27; CDR3 protein: CASRREGGAAFF; CDR3 DNA: TGTGCCAGCCGCCGGGAGGGTGGGGCAGCTTTCTTT
clone size: NA; J gene: TRBJ2-3; D gene: TRBD2; V gene: TRBV7-6; CDR3 protein: CASSRLAGEWGDTQYF; CDR3 DNA: TGTGCCAGCAGCCGACTAGCGGGAGAATGGGGGGATACGCAGTATTTT
clone size: many; J gene: TRBJ2-7; D gene: NA; V gene: TRBV7-2; CDR3 protein: CASSLEAREQYF; CDR3 DNA: TGTGCCAGCAGCTTAGAGGCTCGCGAGCAGTACTTC
clone size: many; J gene: TRBJ1-1; D gene: NA; V gene: TRBV19; CDR3 protein: CASTSGWVTEAFF; CDR3 DNA: TGTGCCAGTACAAGTGGGTGGGTCACTGAAGCTTTCTTT
clone size: NA; J gene: TRBJ2-1; D gene: TRBD2; V gene: TRBV5-1; CDR3 protein: CASSPVGGGLRNEQFF; CDR3 DNA: TGCGCCAGCAGCCCCGTGGGGGGAGGGTTAAGGAATGAGCAGTTCTTC
clone size: NA; J gene: TRBJ1-2; D gene: NA; V gene: TRBV5-5; CDR3 protein: CASSSSGATNYGYTF; CDR3 DNA: TGTGCCAGCAGCTCATCAGGGGCTACTAACTATGGCTACACCTTC
clone size: few; J gene: TRBJ1-3; D gene: NA; V gene: TRBV15; CDR3 protein: CATSRDLKTPGEYF; CDR3 DNA: TGTGCCACCAGCAGAGATTTAAAGACGCCCGGTGAATATTTT
clone size: many; J gene: TRBJ1-1; D gene: NA; V gene: TRBV5-1; CDR3 protein: CASSLQTGNTEAFF; CDR3 DNA: TGCGCCAGCAGCCTTCAGACCGGGAACACTGAAGCTTTCTTT
clone size: NA; J gene: TRBJ1-2; D gene: NA; V gene: TRBV5-1; CDR3 protein: CASSLEVLRGYTF; CDR3 DNA: TGCGCCAGCAGCTTGGAGGTTTTAAGGGGCTACACCTTC
clone size: NA; J gene: TRBJ1-2; D gene: TRBD1; V gene: TRBV29-1; CDR3 protein: CSVDPTGTAGYTF; CDR3 DNA: TGCAGCGTTGATCCGACAGGGACGGCTGGCTACACCTTC
clone size: few; J gene: TRBJ2-3; D gene: TRBD2; V gene: TRBV30; CDR3 protein: CAWSKTSGGVYTQYF; CDR3 DNA: TGTGCCTGGAGTAAGACTAGCGGGGGGGTATATACGCAGTATTTT
clone size: NA; J gene: TRBJ2-7; D gene: NA; V gene: TRBV11-3; CDR3 protein: CASSLDGGTEQYF; CDR3 DNA: TGTGCCAGCAGCTTAGATGGTGGCACGGAGCAGTACTTC
clone size: many; J gene: TRBJ2-5; D gene: NA; V gene: TRBV7-3; CDR3 protein: CASSFRQQETQYF; CDR3 DNA: TGTGCCAGCAGCTTCCGGCAGCAAGAGACCCAGTACTTC
clone size: NA; J gene: TRBJ2-3; D gene: NA; V gene: TRBV20-1; CDR3 protein: CSARDLSGISTDTQYF; CDR3 DNA: TGCAGTGCTAGAGATCTATCGGGAATTAGCACAGATACGCAGTATTTT
clone size: many; J gene: TRBJ2-7; D gene: NA; V gene: TRBV12-3/TRBV12-4; CDR3 protein: CASSFNTYEQYF; CDR3 DNA: TGTGCCAGCAGTTTTAACACCTACGAGCAGTACTTC
clone size: many; J gene: TRBJ2-3; D gene: NA; V gene: TRBV12-3/TRBV12-4; CDR3 protein: CAIGSWGTDTQYF; CDR3 DNA: TGTGCCATAGGCTCTTGGGGCACAGATACGCAGTATTTT
clone size: many; J gene: TRBJ2-5; D gene: NA; V gene: TRBV20-1; CDR3 protein: CSAREQTGPLLTQYF; CDR3 DNA: TGCAGTGCTAGAGAACAAACCGGGCCCCTTTTGACCCAGTACTTC
clone size: NA; J gene: TRBJ2-7; D gene: NA; V gene: TRBV29-1; CDR3 protein: CSVDRDGAYEQYF; CDR3 DNA: TGCAGCGTTGACAGGGACGGAGCCTACGAGCAGTACTTC
clone size: few; J gene: TRBJ2-1; D gene: NA; V gene: TRBV7-3; CDR3 protein: CASGTAGLNEQFF; CDR3 DNA: TGTGCCAGCGGGACGGCGGGGCTGAATGAGCAGTTCTTC
clone size: few; J gene: TRBJ2-3; D gene: TRBD2; V gene: TRBV20-1; CDR3 protein: CSASDGSASGRATDTQYF; CDR3 DNA: TGCAGTGCTAGTGACGGGAGTGCTAGCGGGAGGGCCACAGATACGCAGTATTTT